This is a list of T cell receptor beta chains from one sample in a study of response to subunit inactivated influenza vaccine. Via MiXCR, TCRdb re-called the RT-PCR reads, giving one row per CDR3 protein. The sample holds around 580,000 distinct CDR3 sequences, less than 15% seen once. Sequenced material: PBMCs from blood, taken less than 13 days after vaccination. The receptors originated from a man aged 50 to 59 who received an inactivated influenza vaccine. Both conserved end residues are part of each CDR3. Each record gives: J gene, V gene, clone size, D gene, CDR3 DNA, CDR3 protein. A D gene is named only where the DNA matches it firmly. Size values are once, few and many counts, or a class for expanded clones, and some rows have none.

J gene: TRBJ1-1
V gene: TRBV29-1
clone size: few
D gene: TRBD1
CDR3 DNA: TGCAGCGCCGCAGTGGGGACAGGGGATGTCGCGGCTTTCTTT
CDR3 protein: CSAAVGTGDVAAFF

J gene: TRBJ2-7
V gene: TRBV29-1
clone size: few
D gene: NA
CDR3 DNA: TGCAGCGTTGAAGAAGATTCACGAACAAACGAGCAGTACTTC
CDR3 protein: CSVEEDSRTNEQYF

J gene: TRBJ2-1
V gene: TRBV4-3
clone size: few
D gene: TRBD2
CDR3 DNA: TGCGCCAGCAGCCAAGGGACCCTTGGACTAGCGGGTACCGGGTATGAGCAGTTCTTC
CDR3 protein: CASSQGTLGLAGTGYEQFF

J gene: TRBJ1-1
V gene: TRBV5-1
clone size: many
D gene: TRBD1
CDR3 DNA: TGCGCCAGCAGCTTGGGGGACAGGGAGTTCTCTGAAGCTTTCTTT
CDR3 protein: CASSLGDREFSEAFF

J gene: TRBJ1-2
V gene: TRBV6-2/TRBV6-3
clone size: few
D gene: NA
CDR3 DNA: TGTGCCAGCAGTTCCTCCATTGCTGAAGTTTTCTATGGCTACACCTTC
CDR3 protein: CASSSSIAEVFYGYTF

J gene: TRBJ2-1
V gene: TRBV2
clone size: NA
D gene: TRBD2
CDR3 DNA: TGTGCCAGCAGTGGTACCAAAGCGGGGTACAATGAGCAGTTCTTC
CDR3 protein: CASSGTKAGYNEQFF

J gene: TRBJ2-1
V gene: TRBV12-3/TRBV12-4
clone size: few
D gene: NA
CDR3 DNA: TGTGCCAGCAGTCACCGACAGAAACCCTACAATGAGCAGTTCTTC
CDR3 protein: CASSHRQKPYNEQFF

J gene: TRBJ2-3
V gene: TRBV5-1
clone size: few
D gene: TRBD1
CDR3 DNA: TGCGCCAGCAGCTGGGGGACAGGGGGACCCACAGATACGCAGTATTTT
CDR3 protein: CASSWGTGGPTDTQYF

J gene: TRBJ2-7
V gene: TRBV12-3/TRBV12-4
clone size: few
D gene: TRBD1
CDR3 DNA: TGTGCCAGCACCAAAGGACAGGAAGAGCAGTACTTC
CDR3 protein: CASTKGQEEQYF

J gene: TRBJ2-1
V gene: TRBV20-1
clone size: many
D gene: TRBD2
CDR3 DNA: TGCAGTGCTAGGACTAGCGGGGGGGCCTTCGAAAATGAGCAGTTCTTC
CDR3 protein: CSARTSGGAFENEQFF

J gene: TRBJ2-6
V gene: TRBV18
clone size: NA
D gene: TRBD1
CDR3 DNA: TGTGCCAGATCACAACGTTCAGGGGACAGCTATCGCTCTGGGGCCAACGTCCTGACTTTC
CDR3 protein: CARSQRSGDSYRSGANVLTF

J gene: TRBJ2-5
V gene: TRBV14
clone size: few
D gene: NA
CDR3 DNA: TGTGCCAGCAGGGCGTGGGCCCAAGAGACCCAGTACTTC
CDR3 protein: CASRAWAQETQYF

J gene: TRBJ1-1
V gene: TRBV5-6
clone size: NA
D gene: NA
CDR3 DNA: TGTGCCAGCCTAATTGACAGGTCGAACACTGAAGCTTTCTTT
CDR3 protein: CASLIDRSNTEAFF

J gene: TRBJ1-1
V gene: TRBV21-1
clone size: few
D gene: NA
CDR3 DNA: TGTGCCAGTAACATGCAGGGACGTCCTGAAGCTTTCTTT
CDR3 protein: CASNMQGRPEAFF

J gene: TRBJ2-5
V gene: TRBV29-1
clone size: few
D gene: NA
CDR3 DNA: TGCAGCGTTGACTCCGGGGCAGGGCGAGAGACCCAGTACTTC
CDR3 protein: CSVDSGAGRETQYF

J gene: TRBJ2-1
V gene: TRBV3-1
clone size: NA
D gene: NA
CDR3 DNA: TGTGCCAGCAGTTCCTCCGGGACTCTTTACAATGAGCAGTTCTTC
CDR3 protein: CASSSSGTLYNEQFF

J gene: TRBJ1-5
V gene: TRBV27
clone size: NA
D gene: NA
CDR3 DNA: TGTGCCAGCAGTACTCTACAGGGAGGTAATCAGCCCCAGCATTTT
CDR3 protein: CASSTLQGGNQPQHF

J gene: TRBJ1-5
V gene: TRBV12-3/TRBV12-4
clone size: NA
D gene: NA
CDR3 DNA: TGTGCCAGCAGGAGGGGTTTTAGCAATCAGCCCCAGCATTTT
CDR3 protein: CASRRGFSNQPQHF

J gene: TRBJ2-7
V gene: TRBV6-5
clone size: few
D gene: NA
CDR3 DNA: TGTGCCAGCAGTTACCGTCAGGAGCAGTACTTC
CDR3 protein: CASSYRQEQYF

J gene: TRBJ2-5
V gene: TRBV12-3/TRBV12-4
clone size: NA
D gene: NA
CDR3 DNA: TGTGCCAGCAGTTTATTAGGAGGACAGGAGACCCAGTACTTC
CDR3 protein: CASSLLGGQETQYF

J gene: TRBJ2-7
V gene: TRBV12-3/TRBV12-4
clone size: NA
D gene: TRBD1
CDR3 DNA: TGTGCCAGCAGTATCCGGACAGGGGGCCTTTACGAGCAGTACTTC
CDR3 protein: CASSIRTGGLYEQYF

J gene: TRBJ2-5
V gene: TRBV29-1
clone size: NA
D gene: TRBD2
CDR3 DNA: TGCAGCGTTGACTTGCTAGCGGACCAAGAGACCCAGTACTTC
CDR3 protein: CSVDLLADQETQYF

J gene: TRBJ2-3
V gene: TRBV20-1
clone size: few
D gene: NA
CDR3 DNA: TGCAGTGCTAGAGATGGGGGAAGGGATTTAATCACAGATACGCAGTATTTT
CDR3 protein: CSARDGGRDLITDTQYF

J gene: TRBJ2-7
V gene: TRBV20-1
clone size: many
D gene: NA
CDR3 DNA: TGCAGTGCTCCCAAGTCGGGGGGCGTCTACGAGCAGTACTTC
CDR3 protein: CSAPKSGGVYEQYF

J gene: TRBJ2-7
V gene: TRBV3-1
clone size: NA
D gene: NA
CDR3 DNA: TGTGCCAGCAGCCAAGGGGGCAGTTTCTCCTACGAGCAGTACTTC
CDR3 protein: CASSQGGSFSYEQYF